This T cell receptor (beta chain) appears in the sequencing data of a study of cytomegalovirus exposure and HLA in healthy donors. Study results and limitations: With later analysis, a missense DCLRE1C variant became linked to TCR beta V- and J-gene trimming.

The germline V gene has CDR1 SGHTA and CDR2 FQGNSA. The CDR3 extends over 16 amino acids. J was trimmed by 3 bases and V by 1 base; bases with no gene match: 5. In the case of this clone: Its antigen is not identified.

The primer mix had 60 Vbeta and 13 Jbeta primers. Authors' methods: In a later analysis, the count reached about 82 million unique TCR beta chains, with about 12 million shared. Only in-frame clones appear in the TCRdb table, and some are missing; sequencing was by immunoSEQ multiplex PCR. The V and J calls and the clone size are those of that table, but D and trimming were determined from the DNA. The sample shows about 94,000 clones, 81% of them seen only once. Sequencing used PBMCs. V usage is TRBV7-2 and J usage is TRBJ2-3; 9 nucleotides align to TRBD2. This receptor was taken from a human donor in good health. The CDR3 reads CASSLGPAGGTDTQYF. CDR3 DNA sequence: TGTGCCAGCAGCTTAGGCCCAGCGGGGGGAACAGATACGCAGTATTTT.